This T cell receptor beta chain derives from a study of T cell responses to AZD1222 COVID-19 vaccine. As for this clone: The same CDR3 can be traced to other DNA sequences in this sample.

Data came from immunoSEQ multiplex PCR; TCRdb stores just in-frame clones and leaves some out. The table includes 120,000 to 150,000 clones, about 87% detected once. Germline CDR1 KGHDR, CDR2 SFDVKD. This CDR3 region has 15 residues. Trimming left V 2 bases short and J 0 bases short, with 9 bases between. The sample here was peripheral blood, taken on day 0 of AZD1222 vaccination. This sequence originates from an adult in good health. This chain links TRBV24-1 with TRBJ1-2; D may be TRBD1 (6 bases). The CDR3 nucleotides are TGTGCCACCAGTGATTCGAGGACAGCTAACTATGGCTACACCTTC. Encoded protein: CATSDSRTANYGYTF.